This T cell receptor (beta chain) came from a study of blood T cell repertoires in COVID-19 (TCRdb year 2020). Study-wide context: Samples from collaborators originated in the United States, Italy and Spain and spanned both the acute and convalescent phases of COVID-19. Subjects who had been exposed to COVID-19, were actively infected with it, or had recovered from it provided the deeply sampled blood TCRbeta repertoires that made up the dataset. Where available, HLA class I and class II types were taken from metadata supplied by the sample provider and were not determined by assay-based typing. The repertoires were released in a freely available public database intended as a resource for research on the immune response to SARS-CoV-2. Samples came from the ongoing ImmuneRACE study (first 160 participants) plus 1,254 subjects from 6 global collaborators. The material from the prospective study consisted of cDNA or gDNA derived from T cells, B-cell-depleted T cells, or PBMCs. Nearly every sample came with metadata listing a de-identified subject ID, COVID-19 status, age in years and sex. Findings and caveats that apply to the study as a whole: How much clinical and demographic metadata was included differed by source and by participant, and the metadata was provided uncurated.

One collaborating source in Seattle enrolled patients during active infection and followed them longitudinally through the course of disease. Collaborating institutions collected whole blood in K2EDTA tubes following their own protocols. Collaborator samples were shipped for TCRbeta analysis as frozen whole blood, isolated PBMCs, or DNA extracted from either sample type. Trimming costs V 5 bases and J 8 bases, and their ends lie 12 bases apart. The CDR3 runs 11 residues from the cysteine to the phenylalanine. The entry retains the CDR3 DNA only, 33 bases that are in frame from base 1. CDR1 DFQATT and CDR2 SNEGSKA were looked up in the germline V gene (reference sequence). TCRbeta CDR3 regions were amplified from genomic DNA using the immunoSEQ Assay, a bias-controlled multiplex PCR. Under the source paper's analysis protocol: Within the assay, amplification of reference gene primers was used to estimate how many nucleated cells each sample contained. To quantify the absolute abundance of each unique TCRbeta CDR3 rearrangement, sequence reads were collapsed and filtered. For each sample, productive Simpson clonality was calculated as the square root of Simpson's diversity index across productive rearrangements. As stored in TCRdb, this immuneACCESS dataset retains in-frame rearrangements with V and J assigned. A fraction of the clones does not appear; measured against another copy, unresolved V genes explain less than half of the discrepancy, and the remainder lacks a known reason. From that table come the V and J calls and clone size; the DNA was used to work out D and trimming. The sample data list fewer than 700,000 clones, and roughly 91% of these were observed just once. The ten largest clones represent about 8% of the sample.

A note on this clone: There is no known antigen for this receptor. No base quality information exists; no much larger clone differs at one position.

The TCR sequence derives from a woman between 45 and 60 years old with COVID-19, enrolled during active disease. The sequenced sample was peripheral blood. The chain links TRBV20-1 with TRBJ1-2; a confident D gene designation cannot be given. The CDR3 protein: CSAHDGYGYTF. At the DNA level, the sequence is TGCAGTGCTCACGACGGGTACGGCTACACCTTC.